Below, 21 T cell receptor beta chains from the same sample are listed, as sequenced in a study of beta chain features in type 1 diabetes. Overall study results and limits: Type 1 diabetes patients had TCRB CDR3s that were shorter (moderately but significantly so) in all four CD4+ subsets.

What was sequenced were expressed TCRB transcripts, since all of the isolated RNA had been reverse transcribed. The data were produced by immunoSEQ multiplex PCR, yet TCRdb's version contains in-frame clones alone and is incomplete. The table records 130,000 or so clones, roughly 10% of them present only once. For these TCRs, the target antigens are not known. The sample comprised central memory CD4+ T cells from blood. Receptor source: a man under 40 with type 1 diabetes.

The DNA for the CDR3 is TGTGCCAGCCTTCAGGGGGAGGTAGGCTACGAGCAGTACTTC. Encoded protein: CASLQGEVGYEQYF. V and J are TRBV2 and TRBJ2-7, with a tentative D call TRBD1 (7 bases). Trimming left V 8 bases short and J 3 bases short, with 17 bases between. Germline CDR1 and CDR2: SNHLY and FYNNEI. The CDR3 is 14 residues long.

The rearrangement joins TRBV6-1 to TRBJ2-1, with 7 bases fitting TRBD1. The CDR3 runs 15 residues. Germline assignment: CDR1 MNHNS and CDR2 SASEGT. V lost 7 bases to trimming and J lost 7 bases; unmatched junction nucleotides: 13. CDR3 coding DNA: TGTGCCAGCAATCAGCGGAGACAGGGTAGGAATGAGCAGTTCTTC. Its translation: CASNQRRQGRNEQFF.

This clone came up a few times. The rearrangement links TRBV5-8 to TRBJ2-1, with D possibly TRBD2 on 5 matching bases. Trimming cost V 3 bases and J 10 bases, with 23 bases left between them. Per germline, CDR1 SGHTS and CDR2 YDEGEE. This CDR3 is 16 amino acids long. CDR3 sequence: CASSSRVRRTAGEQFF. The CDR3 nucleotides are TGTGCCAGCAGCTCACGGGTTCGCAGGACTGCTGGAGAGCAGTTCTTC.

This clone was found a few times. The chain combines TRBV11-2 with TRBJ2-7; 7 bases are a match to TRBD2. Germline assignment: CDR1 SGHAT and CDR2 FQNNGV. J was trimmed by 0 bases and V by 9 bases; bases with no gene match: 5. The CDR3 has 13 residues. The CDR3 nucleotides are TGTGCCAGTTGGGGGGGGAGCTCCTACGAGCAGTACTTC. Its translation is CASWGGSSYEQYF.

The chain combines TRBV4-2 with TRBJ1-1; a possible D gene is TRBD1 (5 bases). Germline CDR1 reads LGHNA; CDR2 reads YNFKEQ. The CDR3 totals 17 residues. Trimming took off 4 bases at V and 1 base at J, with 19 bases between the two ends. CDR3 DNA: TGTGCCAGCAGCCTACCGGCTTATGGAGGGACGAACACTGAAGCTTTCTTT. It codes for CASSLPAYGGTNTEAFF.

This clone was counted between two and nine times. The sample contains more than one DNA sequence encoding this CDR3. The chain is built from TRBV18 and TRBJ1-1; 9 nucleotides agree with TRBD1. Trimming removed 3 bases from V and 0 bases from J; junction bases left unmatched: 2. The germline V gene encodes CDR1 KGHSH and CDR2 LQKENI. CDR3 length: 15 residues. The CDR3 reads CASSPGQGMNTEAFF. In nucleotides, the CDR3 is TGTGCCAGCTCACCGGGACAGGGTATGAACACTGAAGCTTTCTTT.

The gene calls are TRBV19 and TRBJ2-1; 9 bases align to TRBD2. The trim removed 5 bases at V and 10 bases at J, leaving 12 bases unmatched. This CDR3 region has 15 residues. Germline V lookup: CDR1 LNHDA, CDR2 SQIVND (reference sequence). The CDR3 region is CASSPRRGLAGEQFF. CDR3 nucleotide sequence: TGTGCCAGTAGTCCCCGAAGGGGACTAGCTGGAGAGCAGTTCTTC.

This clone was counted between two and nine times. This chain links TRBV11-1 with TRBJ1-4; 9 nucleotides line up with TRBD1. Germline lookup yields CDR1 SGHAT and CDR2 FQDESV (reference sequence). This CDR3 has 14 amino acids. J lost 8 bases, V lost 4 bases, and 5 bases had no gene match. The CDR3 DNA follows: TGTGCCAGCAGCTCGACAGGGGGAGGCGAAAAACTGTTTTTT. This codes for CASSSTGGGEKLFF.

This clone was counted between two and nine times. The chain carries TRBV2 and TRBJ2-2; D is possibly TRBD1 (6 bases). Trimming took 6 bases from V and 4 from J, leaving 9 bases between them. Germline CDR1 and CDR2: SNHLY and FYNNEI. This CDR3 comprises 13 residues. The CDR3 bases are TGTGCCAGCAGACCGGACAGCACCGGGGAGCTGTTTTTT. Translated, it gives CASRPDSTGELFF.

The DNA of the CDR3 is TGTGCCATCAGTGAAACAGGGCAGATCACAGATACGCAGTATTTT. Its protein product is CAISETGQITDTQYF. The rearrangement joins TRBV10-3 to TRBJ2-3; perhaps TRBD1 as D (6 bases). The CDR3 has 15 residues. CDR1 ENHRY and CDR2 SYGVKD come from the germline V gene. The V end was cut by 3 bases, the J end by 2 bases, with 12 bases between.

The J gene is TRBJ2-7, the V gene TRBV6-5; D not certain. This CDR3 contains 15 residues. The V gene lost 0 bases and the J gene lost 5 bases, with 14 bases spanning the gap. The germline CDR1 and CDR2 sequences are MNHEY and SVGAGI. The CDR3 DNA reads TGTGCCAGCAGTTACTCGAGTAGAGGTTTCCACGAGCAGTACTTC. This sequence encodes CASSYSSRGFHEQYF.

The genes are TRBV5-6 and TRBJ2-7, with TRBD1 matching 7 bases. The V gene end was trimmed by 2 bases and the J gene end by 6 bases; junction bases not matched to a gene: 8. The CDR3 runs to 14 residues. Germline assignment: CDR1 SGHDT and CDR2 YYEEEE. The CDR3 DNA reads as TGTGCCAGCAGCTTCAGGACAGGACGGCTCGAGCAGTACTTC. This codes for CASSFRTGRLEQYF. Filled out from reference TRBV5-6 and TRBJ2-7, the complete variable domain reads DAGVTQSPTHLIKTRGQQVTLRCSPKSGHDTVSWYQQALGQGPQFIFQYYEEEERQRGNFPDRFSGHQFPNYSSELNVNALLLGDSALYLCASSFRTGRLEQYFGPGTRLTVT.

The CDR3 loop reads CASSETLTGRNQPQHF. The CDR3 nucleotides are TGTGCCAGCAGTGAAACGTTGACAGGCAGAAATCAGCCCCAGCATTTT. The genes are TRBV6-1 and TRBJ1-5, with TRBD1 as a possible D gene (6 bases). The V and J ends lost 2 bases and 4 bases respectively, with 15 bases between them. Looked up from germline, CDR1 is MNHNS and CDR2 is SASEGT. The CDR3 loop spans 16 amino acids.

J is TRBJ2-7 and V is TRBV30, with 9 bases identical to TRBD2. Germline V gives CDR1 GTSNPN, CDR2 SVGIG (reference sequence). The CDR3 spans 14 residues. V lost 7 bases and J lost 5; bases outside the gene matches: 12. The CDR3 here is CAFLRAGGTHEQYF. The CDR3 DNA reads TGTGCCTTCCTCCGGGCGGGGGGGACCCACGAGCAGTACTTC.

The V call is TRBV1, the J call TRBJ2-7; TRBD2 is the table's D call and was not checked against the DNA. TRBV1 is deemed a pseudogene. The CDR3 loop spans 15 amino acids. The CDR3 nucleotides read TGCACCAGCAGCCAAGATCTGCGGGGGGGCAACGAGCAGTACTTC. Amino acid sequence: CTSSQDLRGGNEQYF.

The genes are TRBV11-2 and TRBJ2-7; perhaps TRBD1 as D (5 bases). V lost 4 bases and J lost 4, with 14 bases in between. This CDR3 has 14 amino acids. Germline V CDR1 and CDR2: SGHAT, FQNNGV. This CDR3 is CASSSPTVGYEQYF. The CDR3 DNA reads as TGTGCCAGCAGCTCGCCGACAGTGGGGTACGAGCAGTACTTC.

V gene TRBV6-5 combines with J gene TRBJ2-7, with 7 bases identical to TRBD2. The CDR3 length is 15 residues. The germline V gene encodes CDR1 MNHEY and CDR2 SVGAGI. After removal of 5 bases from V and 0 bases from J, the junction contained 7 bases not matched to a gene. In nucleotides, the CDR3 is TGTGCCAGCAGTAGATCTGGGGGGGTCTCCTACGAGCAGTACTTC. Amino acids: CASSRSGGVSYEQYF.

V usage is TRBV9 and J usage is TRBJ1-1; weak D call: TRBD1 (5 bases). Germline CDR1 is SGDLS and CDR2 is YYNGEE. The CDR3 covers 14 residues. V was cut by 0 bases and J by 1 base, with 7 bases left in between. Here the CDR3 DNA reads TGTGCCAGCAGCGTAGCTGGACAGAACACTGAAGCTTTCTTT. Encoded protein: CASSVAGQNTEAFF.

This chain uses TRBV2 with TRBJ1-2, with D unclear. Looked up from germline, CDR1 is SNHLY and CDR2 is FYNNEI. V shed 6 bases and J shed 3 bases, with 14 bases lying between them. This CDR3 has 14 residues. For the CDR3, the DNA is TGTGCCAGCAGGGGCGAACTTGTGGACTATGGCTACACCTTC. This translates into CASRGELVDYGYTF.

This clone was counted many times. V usage is TRBV2 and J usage is TRBJ1-4, with D tentatively TRBD1 (6 bases). CDR1 is SNHLY and CDR2 is FYNNEI in the germline V gene. CDR3 length equals 13 residues. V was cut by 7 bases and J by 5 bases, with 11 bases left in between. CDR3 DNA sequence: TGTGCCAGCAACGGACAGCCCAATGAAAAACTGTTTTTT. Amino acid sequence: CASNGQPNEKLFF.

This clone was seen a handful of times. The CDR3 sequence is CASNPGQPVTQYF. In DNA, the CDR3 is TGTGCCAGCAACCCCGGACAGCCGGTTACGCAGTATTTT. The genes are TRBV6-5 and TRBJ2-3, with a tentative D call TRBD1 (6 bases). Germline CDR1 MNHEY, CDR2 SVGAGI. The CDR3 is 13 residues long. Trimming left V 7 bases short and J 8 bases short, with 16 bases between.